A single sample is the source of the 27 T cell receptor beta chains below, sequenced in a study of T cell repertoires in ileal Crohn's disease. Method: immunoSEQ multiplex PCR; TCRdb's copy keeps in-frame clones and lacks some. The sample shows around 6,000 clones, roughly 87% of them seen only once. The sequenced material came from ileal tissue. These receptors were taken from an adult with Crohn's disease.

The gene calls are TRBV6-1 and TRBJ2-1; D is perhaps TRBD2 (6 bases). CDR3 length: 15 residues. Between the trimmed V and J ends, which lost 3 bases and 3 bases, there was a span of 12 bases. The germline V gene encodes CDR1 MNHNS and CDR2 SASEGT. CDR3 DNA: TGTGCCAGCAGTGATTCGCGGGGTTACTACAATGAGCAGTTCTTC. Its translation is CASSDSRGYYNEQFF.

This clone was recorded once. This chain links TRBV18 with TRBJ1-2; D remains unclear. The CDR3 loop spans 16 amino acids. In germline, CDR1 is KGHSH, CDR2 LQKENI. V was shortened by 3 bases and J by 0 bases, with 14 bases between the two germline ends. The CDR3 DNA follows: TGTGCCAGCTCACCGAGACATAGGGCCTCTAACTATGGCTACACCTTC. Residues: CASSPRHRASNYGYTF.

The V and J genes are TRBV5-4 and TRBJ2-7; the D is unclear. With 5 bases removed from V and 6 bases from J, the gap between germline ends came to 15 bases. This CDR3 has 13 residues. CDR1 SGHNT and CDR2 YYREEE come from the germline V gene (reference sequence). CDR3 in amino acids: CASSSEPGGEQYF. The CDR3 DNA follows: TGTGCCAGCAGTTCCGAGCCAGGCGGCGAGCAGTACTTC.

CDR3 sequence reads: CASKFDSGRQETQYF. In DNA form, the CDR3 reads TGTGCCAGCAAATTCGATAGCGGGAGGCAAGAGACCCAGTACTTC. The chain couples TRBV2 to TRBJ2-5; 10 bases match TRBD2. The CDR3 is 15 residues long. Unmatched junction bases numbered 7, after V lost 7 bases and J lost 2 bases. The germline CDR1 and CDR2 sequences are SNHLY and FYNNEI.

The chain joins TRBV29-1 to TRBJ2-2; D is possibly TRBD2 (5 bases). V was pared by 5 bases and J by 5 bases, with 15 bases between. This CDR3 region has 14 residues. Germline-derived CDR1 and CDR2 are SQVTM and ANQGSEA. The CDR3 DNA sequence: TGCAGCGTTCGCGGGCCTCAAATTACCGGGGAGCTGTTTTTT. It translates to CSVRGPQITGELFF.

The CDR3 region is CASSEKGTANYGYTF. The CDR3 DNA is TGTGCCAGCAGCGAAAAGGGGACGGCCAACTATGGCTACACCTTC. The chain links TRBV5-4 to TRBJ1-2; maybe TRBD1 (5 bases). Trimming took 4 bases from V and 2 from J, leaving 15 bases between them. CDR3 size: 15 residues. Germline assignment: CDR1 SGHNT and CDR2 YYREEE (reference sequence).

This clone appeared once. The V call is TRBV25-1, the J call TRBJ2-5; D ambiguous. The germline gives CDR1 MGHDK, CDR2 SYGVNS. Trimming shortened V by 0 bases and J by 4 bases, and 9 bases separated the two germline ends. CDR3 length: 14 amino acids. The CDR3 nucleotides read TGTGCCAGCAGTGAATATATTCTGACAGAGACCCAGTACTTC. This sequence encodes CASSEYILTETQYF.

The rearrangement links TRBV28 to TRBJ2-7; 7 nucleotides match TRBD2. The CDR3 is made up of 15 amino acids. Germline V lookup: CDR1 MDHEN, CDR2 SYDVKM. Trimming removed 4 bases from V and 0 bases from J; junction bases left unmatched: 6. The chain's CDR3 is CASSSFRGDSYEQYF. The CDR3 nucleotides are TGTGCCAGCAGTTCCTTTCGGGGGGACTCCTACGAGCAGTACTTC.

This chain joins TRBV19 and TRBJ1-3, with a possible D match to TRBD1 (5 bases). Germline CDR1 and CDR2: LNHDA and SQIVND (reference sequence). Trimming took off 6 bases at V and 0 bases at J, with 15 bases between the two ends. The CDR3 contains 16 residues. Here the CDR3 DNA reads TGTGCCAGTAGCCTCGGGGCAGAGAACTCTGGAAACACCATATATTTT. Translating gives CASSLGAENSGNTIYF.

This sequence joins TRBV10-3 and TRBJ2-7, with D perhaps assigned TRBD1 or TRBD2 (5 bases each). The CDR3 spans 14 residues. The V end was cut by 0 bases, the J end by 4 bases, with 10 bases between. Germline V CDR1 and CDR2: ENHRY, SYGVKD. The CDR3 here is CAISESGTGYEQYF. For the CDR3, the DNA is TGTGCCATCAGTGAGTCCGGGACCGGGTACGAGCAGTACTTC.

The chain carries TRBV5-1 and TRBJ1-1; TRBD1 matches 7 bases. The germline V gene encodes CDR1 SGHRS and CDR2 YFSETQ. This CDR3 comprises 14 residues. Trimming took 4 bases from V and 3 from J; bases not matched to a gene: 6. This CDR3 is CASSALTGDTEAFF. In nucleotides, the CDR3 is TGCGCCAGCAGCGCTCTAACAGGGGACACTGAAGCTTTCTTT.

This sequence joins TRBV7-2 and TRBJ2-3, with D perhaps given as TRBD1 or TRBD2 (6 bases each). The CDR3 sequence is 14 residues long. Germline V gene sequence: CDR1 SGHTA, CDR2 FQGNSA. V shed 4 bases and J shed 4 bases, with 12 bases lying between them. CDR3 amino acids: CASSSAGGPDTQYF. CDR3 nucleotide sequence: TGTGCCAGCAGCTCAGCCGGGGGCCCAGATACGCAGTATTTT.

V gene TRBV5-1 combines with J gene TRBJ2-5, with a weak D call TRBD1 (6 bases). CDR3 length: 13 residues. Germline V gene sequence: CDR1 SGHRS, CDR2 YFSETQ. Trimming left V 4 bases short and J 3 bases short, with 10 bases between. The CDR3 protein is CASSRNREETQYF. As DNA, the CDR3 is TGCGCCAGCAGCCGGAACAGGGAAGAGACCCAGTACTTC.

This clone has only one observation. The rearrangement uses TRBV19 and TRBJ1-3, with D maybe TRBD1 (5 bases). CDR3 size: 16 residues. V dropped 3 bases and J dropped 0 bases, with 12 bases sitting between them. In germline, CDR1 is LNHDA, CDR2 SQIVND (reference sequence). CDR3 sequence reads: CASSIDTGISGNTIYF. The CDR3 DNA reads TGTGCCAGTAGTATTGATACAGGCATCTCTGGAAACACCATATATTTT.

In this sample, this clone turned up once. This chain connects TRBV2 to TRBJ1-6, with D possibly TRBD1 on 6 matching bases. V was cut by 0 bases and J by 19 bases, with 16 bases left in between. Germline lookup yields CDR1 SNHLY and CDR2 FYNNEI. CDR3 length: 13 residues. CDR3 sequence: CASSEALRGPQHF. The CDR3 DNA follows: TGTGCCAGCAGTGAAGCGCTTCGGGGGCCACAACACTTT. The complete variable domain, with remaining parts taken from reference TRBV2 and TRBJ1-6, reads EPEVTQTPSHQVTQMGQEVILRCVPISNHLYFYWYRQILGQKVEFLVSFYNNEISEKSEIFDDQFSVERPDGSNFTLKIRSTKLEDSAMYFCASSEALRGPQHFGNGTRLTVT.

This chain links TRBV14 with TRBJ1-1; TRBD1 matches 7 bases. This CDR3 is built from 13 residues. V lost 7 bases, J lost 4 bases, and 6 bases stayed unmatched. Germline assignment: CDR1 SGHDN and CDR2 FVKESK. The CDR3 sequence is CASTRQGATEAFF. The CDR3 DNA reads TGTGCCAGCACCCGACAGGGAGCCACTGAAGCTTTCTTT.

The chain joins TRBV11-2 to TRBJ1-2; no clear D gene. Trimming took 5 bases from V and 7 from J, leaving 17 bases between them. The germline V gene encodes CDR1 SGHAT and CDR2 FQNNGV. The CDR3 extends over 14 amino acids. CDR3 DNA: TGTGCCAGCAGCGCGGGCCACCTAGGGCCTGGCTACACCTTC. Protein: CASSAGHLGPGYTF.

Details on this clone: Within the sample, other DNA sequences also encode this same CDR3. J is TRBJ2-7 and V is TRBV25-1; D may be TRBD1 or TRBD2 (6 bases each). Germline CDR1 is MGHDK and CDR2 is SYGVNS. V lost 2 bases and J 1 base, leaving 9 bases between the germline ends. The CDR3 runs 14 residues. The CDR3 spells CASSEEGGSYEQYF. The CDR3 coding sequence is TGTGCCAGCAGTGAAGAGGGGGGTTCCTACGAGCAGTACTTC.

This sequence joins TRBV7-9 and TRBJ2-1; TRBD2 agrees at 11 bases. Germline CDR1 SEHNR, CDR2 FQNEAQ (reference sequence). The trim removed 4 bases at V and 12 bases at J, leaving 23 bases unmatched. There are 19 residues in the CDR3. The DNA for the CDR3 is TGTGCCAGCAGCTCCAGCGGGACTAGCGGCCGAGTTGGATACAATTTGCAGTTCTTC. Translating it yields CASSSSGTSGRVGYNLQFF.

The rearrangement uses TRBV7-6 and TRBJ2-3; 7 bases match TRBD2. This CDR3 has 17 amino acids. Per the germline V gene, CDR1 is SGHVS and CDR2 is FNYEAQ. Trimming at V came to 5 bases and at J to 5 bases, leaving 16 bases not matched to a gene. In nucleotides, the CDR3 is TGTGCCAGCAGCCAAACCACACGTGGGGACTACAGAGATACGCAGTATTTT. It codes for CASSQTTRGDYRDTQYF.

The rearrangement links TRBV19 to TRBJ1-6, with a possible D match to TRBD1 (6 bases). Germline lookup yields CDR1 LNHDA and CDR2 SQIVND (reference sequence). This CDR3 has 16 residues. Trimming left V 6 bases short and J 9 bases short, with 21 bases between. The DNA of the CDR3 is TGTGCCAGTAGGCCCGGACAGAGAACTCAGCGTTCACCCCTCCACTTT. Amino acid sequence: CASRPGQRTQRSPLHF. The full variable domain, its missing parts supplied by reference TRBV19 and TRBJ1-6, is DGGITQSPKYLFRKEGQNVTLSCEQNLNHDAMYWYRQDPGQGLRLIYYSQIVNDFQKGDIAEGYSVSREKKESFPLTVTSAQKNPTAFYLCASRPGQRTQRSPLHFGNGTRLTVT.

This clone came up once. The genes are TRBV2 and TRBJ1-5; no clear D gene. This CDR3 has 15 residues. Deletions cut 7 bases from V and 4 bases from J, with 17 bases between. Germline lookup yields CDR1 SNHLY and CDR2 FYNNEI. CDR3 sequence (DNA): TGTGCCAGCAAGAAGGGTTTATTCCGGAATCAGCCCCAGCATTTT. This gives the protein CASKKGLFRNQPQHF.

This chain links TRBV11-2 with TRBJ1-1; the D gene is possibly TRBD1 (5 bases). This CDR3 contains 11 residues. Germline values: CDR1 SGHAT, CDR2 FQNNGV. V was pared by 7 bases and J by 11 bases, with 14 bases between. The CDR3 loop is CASTPSWGAFF. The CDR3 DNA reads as TGTGCCAGCACCCCTTCGTGGGGGGCTTTCTTT.

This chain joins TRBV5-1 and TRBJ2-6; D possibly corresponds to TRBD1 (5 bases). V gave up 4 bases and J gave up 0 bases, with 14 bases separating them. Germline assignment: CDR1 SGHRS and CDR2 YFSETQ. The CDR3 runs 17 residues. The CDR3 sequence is CASSTPTVSSGANVLTF. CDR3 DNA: TGCGCCAGCAGCACCCCGACAGTTAGCTCTGGGGCCAACGTCCTGACTTTC.

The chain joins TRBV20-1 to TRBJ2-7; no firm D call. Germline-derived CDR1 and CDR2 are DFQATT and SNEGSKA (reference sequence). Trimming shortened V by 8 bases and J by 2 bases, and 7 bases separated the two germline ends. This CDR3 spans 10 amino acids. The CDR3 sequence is CSWAAYEQYF. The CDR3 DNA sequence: TGCAGTTGGGCAGCCTACGAGCAGTACTTC.

The CDR3 DNA follows: TGTGCCAGCAGCGCCGGGACTAGCGGACCCTACGAGCAGTACTTC. Residues: CASSAGTSGPYEQYF. V usage is TRBV5-5 and J usage is TRBJ2-7; 11 bases are shared with TRBD2. The CDR3 sequence is 15 residues long. CDR1 SGHKS and CDR2 YYEKEE come from the germline V gene (reference sequence). Trimming cost V 4 bases and J 2 bases; bases outside gene matches: 5.

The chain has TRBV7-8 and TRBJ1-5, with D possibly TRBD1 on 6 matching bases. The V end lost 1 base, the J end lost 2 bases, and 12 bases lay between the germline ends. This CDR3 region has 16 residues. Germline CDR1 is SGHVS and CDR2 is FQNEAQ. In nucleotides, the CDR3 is TGTGCCAGCAGCTTAGGTGGGGGGCTGGGCAATCAGCCCCAGCATTTT. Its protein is CASSLGGGLGNQPQHF.